This record concerns one T cell receptor beta chain sequence. This sample is part of a study of T cell changes during pregnancy in multiple sclerosis. Germline CDR1 is ENHRY and CDR2 is SYGVKD. V was cut by 4 bases and J by 1 base, with 10 bases left in between. The CDR3 loop spans 14 amino acids. Here immunoSEQ multiplex PCR was the method, and the copy in TCRdb shows in-frame clones only, minus some. The data contain around 70,000 clones, roughly 92% of them seen just once; the ten biggest clones take up about 2.5%. The V and J genes are TRBV10-3 and TRBJ2-5; the D gene is possibly TRBD2 (6 bases). The sample was peripheral blood, taken before pregnancy. The origin of this receptor is a female donor with multiple sclerosis, enrolled in a pregnancy study. The CDR3 region is CAISASGGQETQYF. CDR3 bases: TGTGCCATCAGTGCCTCCGGGGGCCAAGAGACCCAGTACTTC.